The 6 T cell receptor beta chains below all came from one sample that was sequenced in a study of blood T cell repertoires in COVID-19. Here immunoSEQ multiplex PCR was the method, and the copy in TCRdb shows in-frame clones only, minus some. The sample lists roughly 180,000 clones; around 80% were seen once. Sequenced: PBMCs or T cells enriched from blood (not recorded which). The receptors derive from a man aged 50 or older who had recovered from COVID-19.

This clone was detected once. V usage is TRBV10-2 and J usage is TRBJ2-7, with 8 bases lining up with TRBD1. Losses at the gene ends were 2 bases for V and 1 base for J; bases not matched to a gene: 4. Germline V gene data show CDR1 as WSHSY and CDR2 as SAAADI. The CDR3 consists of 15 residues. The DNA for the CDR3 is TGCGCCAGCAGTGAGGCCCGGGACAGGTCCTACGAGCAGTACTTC. It specifies CASSEARDRSYEQYF.

In nucleotides, the CDR3 is TGTGCCAGCAGTTTACAGGGGGCGGTTCCGGATGAAAAACTGTTTTTT. Protein: CASSLQGAVPDEKLFF. This chain connects TRBV28 to TRBJ1-4; 8 bases match TRBD1. This CDR3 has 16 amino acids. Trimming removed 2 bases from V and 6 bases from J; junction bases left unmatched: 8. Germline assignment: CDR1 MDHEN and CDR2 SYDVKM.

The gene calls are TRBV2 and TRBJ1-3; D not certain. The CDR3 is 13 residues long. V shed 7 bases and J shed 6 bases, with 13 bases lying between them. Germline V CDR1 and CDR2: SNHLY, FYNNEI. The CDR3 nucleotides read TGTGCCAGCATTCCGGGGTTCCTAAACACCATATATTTT. Its translation: CASIPGFLNTIYF.

The chain uses TRBV13 and TRBJ1-3, with 7 bases aligning to TRBD1. The junction had 5 bases not matched to a gene; V was cut back by 6 bases and J by 0 bases. CDR3 length: 15 residues. Germline CDR1 is PRHDT and CDR2 is FYEKMQ (reference sequence). CDR3 coding DNA: TGTGCCAGCAGTAGGGGGCCAGTCTCTGGAAACACCATATATTTT. Its translation: CASSRGPVSGNTIYF. The whole variable domain, remainder taken from reference TRBV13 and TRBJ1-3, is AAGVIQSPRHLIKEKRETATLKCYPIPRHDTVYWYQQGPGQDPQFLISFYEKMQSDKGSIPDRFSAQQFSDYHSELNMSSLELGDSALYFCASSRGPVSGNTIYFGEGSWLTVV.

The chain employs TRBV7-8 and TRBJ2-7; a possible D gene is TRBD1 (5 bases). Germline CDR1 reads SGHVS; CDR2 reads FQNEAQ. This CDR3 region has 13 residues. Trimming removed 1 base from V and 3 bases from J, with 7 bases in between. CDR3 nucleotide sequence: TGTGCCAGCAGCTTAGGACAGCTCTACGAGCAGTACTTC. The encoded protein is CASSLGQLYEQYF.

This chain links TRBV10-1 with TRBJ2-1; TRBD2 aligns across 11 bases. The V and J ends lost 2 bases and 0 bases, in that order; junction bases with no gene match: 6. The CDR3 covers 18 residues. Germline V gene lookup returns CDR1 WNHNN and CDR2 SYGVQD (reference sequence). CDR3 bases: TGCGCCAGCAGTGAGGAACTAGCGGGGGTCTTCTCCTACAATGAGCAGTTCTTC. This codes for CASSEELAGVFSYNEQFF.